These 16 T cell receptor beta chains share one sample of origin, sequenced in a study of blood T cells in healthy people across ages. With a J-beta primer mix and a sample-barcoded 5' primer, a second PCR ran about 7 to 12 cycles. TCRdb redid the calling of the 5' RACE reads with MiXCR, one entry per CDR3 protein. The profile shows about 640,000 distinct CDR3 sequences, around three fifths of them singletons. Sequenced: blood. The receptors were gathered from a man in his sixties in good health.

The rearrangement links TRBV6-6 to TRBJ2-2, with D perhaps TRBD1 (6 bases). The CDR3 sequence is 16 residues long. Per germline, CDR1 MNHNY and CDR2 SVGAGI (reference sequence). V lost 0 bases and J lost 2, with 10 bases in between. In DNA, the CDR3 is TGTGCCAGCAGTTACTCAGGGGGACATAACACCGGGGAGCTGTTTTTT. This codes for CASSYSGGHNTGELFF.

In this sample, this clonotype turned up many times. The chain is built from TRBV12-3 or TRBV12-4 and TRBJ2-3; 12 bases map to TRBD2. Unmatched junction bases numbered 7, after V lost 5 bases and J lost 4 bases. The CDR3 sequence is 16 residues long. Here the CDR3 reads CASSRGLAGLADTQYF. Here the CDR3 DNA reads TGTGCCAGCAGTCGCGGACTAGCGGGGCTCGCAGATACGCAGTATTTT.

The chain links TRBV29-1 to TRBJ2-5; 7 bases fit TRBD1. Germline CDR1 SQVTM, CDR2 ANQGSEA. The trim removed 4 bases at V and 1 base at J, leaving 6 bases unmatched. The CDR3 consists of 14 residues. The CDR3 nucleotides are TGCAGCGTTGTGGGACAGACCTCCCAAGAGACCCAGTACTTC. Translating gives CSVVGQTSQETQYF.

V and J are TRBV7-6 and TRBJ2-5, with 8 nucleotides matching TRBD2. The CDR3 loop spans 14 amino acids. Germline V gene sequence: CDR1 SGHVS, CDR2 FNYEAQ. The J segment lost 5 bases and the V segment lost 5 bases, leaving 7 bases of the junction unmatched. As DNA, the CDR3 is TGTGCCAGCAGCGCCTCAGCGGGGGTGGAGACCCAGTACTTC. This sequence encodes CASSASAGVETQYF.

The chain joins TRBV11-2 to TRBJ2-5; D gene ambiguous. With 1 base removed from V and 5 bases from J, the gap between germline ends came to 11 bases. Germline V gives CDR1 SGHAT, CDR2 FQNNGV. The CDR3 extends over 14 amino acids. CDR3 protein: CASSLGVHGETQYF. CDR3 bases: TGTGCCAGCAGCTTAGGGGTCCATGGGGAGACCCAGTACTTC.

This clonotype was detected many times. The chain combines TRBV12-3 or TRBV12-4 with TRBJ2-1, with 7 bases lining up with TRBD1. V trimming: 5 bases; J trimming: 9 bases; junction bases outside the gene matches: 13. The length of the CDR3 is 15 residues. In DNA form, the CDR3 reads TGTGCCAGCAGTCTCTGGGACAGTGGGGCGAGTGAGCAGTTCTTC. Translated, it gives CASSLWDSGASEQFF.

This clonotype has just a few counts. CDR3 DNA sequence: TGCAGTGCCGGGACTAGCTCCTACAATGAGCAGTACTTC. Amino acid sequence: CSAGTSSYNEQYF. The V and J genes are TRBV20-1 and TRBJ2-7; 9 positions agree with TRBD2. Germline CDR1 reads DFQATT; CDR2 reads SNEGSKA (reference sequence). The CDR3 has 13 amino acids. V gave up 6 bases and J gave up 7 bases; unmatched junction bases: 10.

This clonotype was seen many times. The rearrangement joins TRBV28 to TRBJ1-6; D remains ambiguous. Germline CDR1 reads MDHEN; CDR2 reads SYDVKM. Trimming shortened V by 5 bases and J by 7 bases, and 12 bases separated the two germline ends. This CDR3 comprises 14 residues. The CDR3 bases are TGTGCCAGCAGTGACGTGGGGAACAATTCACCCCTCCACTTT. Protein product: CASSDVGNNSPLHF.

The table lists this clonotype with a count of one. The chain has TRBV7-9 and TRBJ2-1; the D is unclear. Trimming stripped 4 bases from V and 10 bases from J, with 8 bases between. The CDR3 is 11 amino acids. In germline, CDR1 is SEHNR, CDR2 FQNEAQ (reference sequence). The CDR3 protein is CASSSFGEQFF. The CDR3 DNA is TGTGCCAGCAGCTCTTTTGGGGAGCAGTTCTTC.

This clonotype was seen a single time. This sequence joins TRBV6-2 or TRBV6-3 and TRBJ2-7; possibly TRBD2 for D (5 bases). CDR3 length equals 13 residues. Trimming took off 6 bases at V and 2 bases at J, with 11 bases between the two ends. Germline V gives CDR1 MNHEY, CDR2 SVGEGT. CDR3 in DNA: TGTGCCAGCAGACCCCCGGGGACCTACGAGCAGTACTTC. Amino acid sequence: CASRPPGTYEQYF.

This clonotype was seen a handful of times. The chain employs TRBV6-1 and TRBJ1-2; 8 nucleotides agree with TRBD1. Trimming at V came to 9 bases and at J to 4 bases, leaving 7 bases not matched to a gene. The CDR3 is made up of 13 amino acids. Germline V CDR1 and CDR2: MNHNS, SASEGT. CDR3 DNA sequence: TGTGCCAGTACTACCGGACAGGGCTATGGCTACACCTTC. Its translation: CASTTGQGYGYTF.

A remark on this clonotype: Because the CDR3 is missing its conserved closing phenylalanine or tryptophan, this is likely a read error. The J gene is TRBJ2-1, the V gene TRBV29-1; D unclear. V was shortened by 8 bases and J by 0 bases, with 8 bases between the two germline ends. In germline, CDR1 is SQVTM, CDR2 ANQGSEA. CDR3 length equals 12 residues. The CDR3, as DNA: TGCAGCTCCACCTTCTCCTACAATGAGCAGTTCTCC. Its translation: CSSTFSYNEQFS.

The chain uses TRBV20-1 and TRBJ1-5; 8 bases are a match to TRBD1. This CDR3 region has 13 residues. CDR1 is DFQATT, CDR2 SNEGSKA, per germline (reference sequence). V lost 3 bases and J lost 7; bases outside the gene matches: 5. The CDR3 region has the DNA TGCAGTGCTAGCCGGGACAGGTCACAGCCCCAGCATTTT. Its translation is CSASRDRSQPQHF.

The chain links TRBV6-1 to TRBJ1-2; 7 nucleotides agree with TRBD1. After removal of 1 base from V and 1 base from J, the junction contained 9 bases not matched to a gene. Germline CDR1 is MNHNS and CDR2 is SASEGT. The CDR3 extends over 17 amino acids. In nucleotides, the CDR3 is TGTGCCAGCAGTGAAGATCCCCGGGACAGCTTTAACTATGGCTACACCTTC. Translated, it gives CASSEDPRDSFNYGYTF.

CDR3: CASSLGVYQETQYF. CDR3 in DNA: TGTGCCAGCAGCTTAGGCGTATACCAAGAGACCCAGTACTTC. The V and J genes are TRBV11-2 and TRBJ2-5; D unclear. Trimming removed 1 base from V and 0 bases from J, with 6 bases in between. This CDR3 comprises 14 residues. Per the germline V gene, CDR1 is SGHAT and CDR2 is FQNNGV.

The sample holds one count of this clonotype. The J gene is TRBJ1-5, the V gene TRBV6-1; D not certain. The V and J ends lost 1 base and 4 bases respectively, with 5 bases between them. The CDR3 has 13 residues. CDR1 MNHNS and CDR2 SASEGT come from the germline V gene. CDR3 in amino acids: CASSEEWNQPQHF. The CDR3 DNA reads TGTGCCAGCAGTGAAGAATGGAATCAGCCCCAGCATTTT.